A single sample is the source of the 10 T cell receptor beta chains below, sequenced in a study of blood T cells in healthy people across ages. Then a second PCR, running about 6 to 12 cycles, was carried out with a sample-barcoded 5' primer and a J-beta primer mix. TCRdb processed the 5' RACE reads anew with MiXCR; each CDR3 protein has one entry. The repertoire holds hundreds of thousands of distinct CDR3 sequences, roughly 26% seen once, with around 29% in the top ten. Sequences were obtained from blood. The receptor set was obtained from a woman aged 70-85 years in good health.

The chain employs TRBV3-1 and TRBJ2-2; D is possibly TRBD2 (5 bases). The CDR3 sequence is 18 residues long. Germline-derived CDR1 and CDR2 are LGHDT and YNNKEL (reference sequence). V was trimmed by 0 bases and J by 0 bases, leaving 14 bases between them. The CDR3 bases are TGTGCCAGCAGCCAAGATCTCTCGGGGTTCGCGAACACCGGGGAGCTGTTTTTT. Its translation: CASSQDLSGFANTGELFF. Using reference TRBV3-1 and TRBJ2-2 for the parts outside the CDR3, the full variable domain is DTAVSQTPKYLVTQMGNDKSIKCEQNLGHDTMYWYKQDSKKFLKIMFSYNNKELIINETVPNRFSPKSPDKAHLNLHINSLELGDSAVYFCASSQDLSGFANTGELFFGEGSRLTVL.

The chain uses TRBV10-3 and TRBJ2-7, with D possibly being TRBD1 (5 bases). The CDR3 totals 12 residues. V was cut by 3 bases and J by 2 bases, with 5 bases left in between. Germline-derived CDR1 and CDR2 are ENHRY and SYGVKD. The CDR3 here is CAISDRAYEQYF. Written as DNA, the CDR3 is TGTGCCATCAGTGACAGGGCCTACGAGCAGTACTTC.

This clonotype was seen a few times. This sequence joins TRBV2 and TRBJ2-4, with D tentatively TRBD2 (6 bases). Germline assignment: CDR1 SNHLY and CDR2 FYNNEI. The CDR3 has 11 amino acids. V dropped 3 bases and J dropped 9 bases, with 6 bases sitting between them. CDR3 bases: TGTGCCAGCAGTGACGGGGGCATTCAGTACTTC. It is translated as CASSDGGIQYF. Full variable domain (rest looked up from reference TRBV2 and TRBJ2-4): EPEVTQTPSHQVTQMGQEVILRCVPISNHLYFYWYRQILGQKVEFLVSFYNNEISEKSEIFDDQFSVERPDGSNFTLKIRSTKLEDSAMYFCASSDGGIQYFGAGTRLSVL.

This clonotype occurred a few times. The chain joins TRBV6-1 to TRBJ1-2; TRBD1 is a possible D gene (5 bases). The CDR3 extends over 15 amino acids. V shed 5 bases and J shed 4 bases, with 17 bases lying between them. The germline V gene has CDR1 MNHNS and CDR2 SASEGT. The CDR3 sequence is CASSNSGGVVYGYTF. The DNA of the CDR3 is TGTGCCAGCAGTAATTCAGGAGGGGTGGTCTATGGCTACACCTTC.

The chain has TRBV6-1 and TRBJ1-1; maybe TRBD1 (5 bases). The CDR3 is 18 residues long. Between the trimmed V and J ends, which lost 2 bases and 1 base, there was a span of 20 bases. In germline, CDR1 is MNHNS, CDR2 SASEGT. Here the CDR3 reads CASSESPTRGIKNTEAFF. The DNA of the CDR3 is TGTGCCAGCAGTGAATCCCCCACACGGGGGATTAAGAACACTGAAGCTTTCTTT.

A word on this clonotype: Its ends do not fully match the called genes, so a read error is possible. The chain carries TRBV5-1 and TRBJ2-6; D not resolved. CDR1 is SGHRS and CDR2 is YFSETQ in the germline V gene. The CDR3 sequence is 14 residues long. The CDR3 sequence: CASTLGSGANVLTF. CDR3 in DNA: TGCGCCAGCACCTTGGGCTCCGGGGCCAACGTCCTGACTTTC.

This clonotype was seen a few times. DNA for the CDR3: TGCAGTGCGTTGCCGCGACAGGGCAACAATGAGCAGTTCTTC. The encoded protein is CSALPRQGNNEQFF. This chain uses TRBV20-1 with TRBJ2-5; 7 positions match TRBD1. The J call may be in error: the DNA end matches TRBJ2-1 better. Germline CDR1 reads DFQATT; CDR2 reads SNEGSKA (reference sequence). The CDR3 consists of 14 residues.

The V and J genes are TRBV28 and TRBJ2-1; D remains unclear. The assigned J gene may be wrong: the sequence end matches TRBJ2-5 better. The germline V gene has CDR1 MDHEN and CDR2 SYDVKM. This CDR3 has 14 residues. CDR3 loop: CASSSPSVGETQYF. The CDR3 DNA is TGTGCCAGCAGTTCCCCCTCGGTAGGCGAGACCCAGTACTTC.

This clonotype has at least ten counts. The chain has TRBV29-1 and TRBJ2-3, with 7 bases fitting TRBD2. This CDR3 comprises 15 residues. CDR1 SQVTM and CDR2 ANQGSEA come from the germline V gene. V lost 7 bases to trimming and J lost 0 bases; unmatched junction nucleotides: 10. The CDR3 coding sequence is TGCAGCGCCACCCCCGTGGGGGGGAGCACAGATACGCAGTATTTT. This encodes CSATPVGGSTDTQYF.

The CDR3 nucleotides read TGTGCCAGCATCCGGGACCTCAGCGAGCAGTACTTC. Its translation: CASIRDLSEQYF. The V gene is TRBV2, the J gene TRBJ2-7; D tentatively reads TRBD1 or TRBD2 (5 bases each). This CDR3 is 12 amino acids long. CDR1 and CDR2 (germline): SNHLY, FYNNEI. V was clipped by 7 bases and J by 6 bases, with 13 bases between them.